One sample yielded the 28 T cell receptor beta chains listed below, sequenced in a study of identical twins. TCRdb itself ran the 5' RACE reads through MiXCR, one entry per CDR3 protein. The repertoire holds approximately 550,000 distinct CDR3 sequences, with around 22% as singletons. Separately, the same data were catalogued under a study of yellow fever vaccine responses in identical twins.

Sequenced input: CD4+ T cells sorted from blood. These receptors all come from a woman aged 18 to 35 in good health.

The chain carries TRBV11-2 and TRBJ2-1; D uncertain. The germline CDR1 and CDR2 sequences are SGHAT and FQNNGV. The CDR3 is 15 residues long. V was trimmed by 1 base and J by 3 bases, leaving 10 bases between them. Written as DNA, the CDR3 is TGTGCCAGCAGCTTAGTTTCGGCTAACTACAATGAGCAGTTCTTC. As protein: CASSLVSANYNEQFF.

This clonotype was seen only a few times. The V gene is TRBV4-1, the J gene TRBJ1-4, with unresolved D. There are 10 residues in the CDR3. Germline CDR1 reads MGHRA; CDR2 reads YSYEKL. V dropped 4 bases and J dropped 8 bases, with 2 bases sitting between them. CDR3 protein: CASSREKLFF. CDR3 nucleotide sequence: TGCGCCAGCAGCCGCGAAAAACTGTTTTTT.

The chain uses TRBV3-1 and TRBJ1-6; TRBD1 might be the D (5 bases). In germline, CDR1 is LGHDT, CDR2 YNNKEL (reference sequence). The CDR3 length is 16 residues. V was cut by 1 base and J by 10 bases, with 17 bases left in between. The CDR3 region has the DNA TGTGCCAGCAGCCAAGGACGGCAGGGAAGACGGTCACCCCTCCACTTT. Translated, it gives CASSQGRQGRRSPLHF.

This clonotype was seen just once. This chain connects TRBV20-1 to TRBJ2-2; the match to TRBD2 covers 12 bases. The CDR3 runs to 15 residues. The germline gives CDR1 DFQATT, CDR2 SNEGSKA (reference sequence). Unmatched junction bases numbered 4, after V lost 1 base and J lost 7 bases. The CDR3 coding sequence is TGCAGTGCTAGAGGACTAGCGGGAGCGGTCGGGGAGCTGTTTTTT. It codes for CSARGLAGAVGELFF.

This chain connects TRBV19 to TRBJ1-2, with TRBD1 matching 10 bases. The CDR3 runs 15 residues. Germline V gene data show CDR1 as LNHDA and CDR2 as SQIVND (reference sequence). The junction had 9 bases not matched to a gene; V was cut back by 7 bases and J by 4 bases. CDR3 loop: CASIPQGQGIYGYTF. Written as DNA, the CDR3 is TGTGCCAGTATCCCCCAGGGACAGGGGATCTATGGCTACACCTTC.

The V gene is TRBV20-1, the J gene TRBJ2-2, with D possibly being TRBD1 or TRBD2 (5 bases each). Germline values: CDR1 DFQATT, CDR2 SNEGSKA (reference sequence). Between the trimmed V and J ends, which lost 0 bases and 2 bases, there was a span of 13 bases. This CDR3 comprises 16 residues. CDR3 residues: CSAREPTRGNTGELFF. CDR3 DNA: TGCAGTGCTAGAGAGCCTACTAGGGGCAACACCGGGGAGCTGTTTTTT.

The CDR3 nucleotides are TGTGCCAGCAGCCAAGTTACAGGGGACAATGAGCAGTTCTTC. This gives the protein CASSQVTGDNEQFF. The chain employs TRBV14 and TRBJ2-1; 7 bases are shared with TRBD1. With 1 base clipped from V and 5 bases from J, the junction kept 2 bases outside the gene matches. Germline lookup yields CDR1 SGHDN and CDR2 FVKESK. This CDR3 comprises 14 residues.

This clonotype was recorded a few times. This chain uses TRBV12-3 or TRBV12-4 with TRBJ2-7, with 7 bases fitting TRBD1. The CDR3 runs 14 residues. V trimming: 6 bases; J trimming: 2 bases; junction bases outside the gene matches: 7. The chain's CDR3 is CASRLDRSPYEQYF. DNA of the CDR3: TGTGCCAGCAGACTGGACAGGAGTCCCTACGAGCAGTACTTC.

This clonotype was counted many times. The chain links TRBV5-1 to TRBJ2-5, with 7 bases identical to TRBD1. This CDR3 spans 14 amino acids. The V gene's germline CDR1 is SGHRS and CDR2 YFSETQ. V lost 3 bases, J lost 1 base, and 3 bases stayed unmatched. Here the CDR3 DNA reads TGCGCCAGCAGCTCACAGGGGTCCCAAGAGACCCAGTACTTC. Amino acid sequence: CASSSQGSQETQYF.

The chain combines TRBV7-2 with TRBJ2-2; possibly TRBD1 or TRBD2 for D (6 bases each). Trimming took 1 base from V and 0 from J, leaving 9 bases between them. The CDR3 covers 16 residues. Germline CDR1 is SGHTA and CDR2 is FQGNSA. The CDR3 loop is CASSLVGGTNTGELFF. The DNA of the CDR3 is TGTGCCAGCAGCTTAGTAGGGGGGACGAACACCGGGGAGCTGTTTTTT.

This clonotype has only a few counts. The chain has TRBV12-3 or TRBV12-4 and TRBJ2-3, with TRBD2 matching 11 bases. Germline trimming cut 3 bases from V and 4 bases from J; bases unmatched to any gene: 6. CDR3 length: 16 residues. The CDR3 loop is CASSFGVAGGADTQYF. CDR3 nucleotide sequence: TGTGCCAGCAGTTTTGGTGTAGCGGGAGGGGCAGATACGCAGTATTTT.

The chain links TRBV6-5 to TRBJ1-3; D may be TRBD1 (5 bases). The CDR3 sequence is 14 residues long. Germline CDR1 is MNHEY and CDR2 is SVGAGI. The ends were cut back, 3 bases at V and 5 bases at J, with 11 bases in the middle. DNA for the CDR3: TGTGCCAGCAGTTATGGGGCAGCCAGAAACACCATATATTTT. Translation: CASSYGAARNTIYF.

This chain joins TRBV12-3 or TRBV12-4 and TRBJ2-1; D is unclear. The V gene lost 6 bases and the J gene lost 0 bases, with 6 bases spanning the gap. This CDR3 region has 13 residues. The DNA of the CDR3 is TGTGCCAGCAGATGGAGCTCCTACAATGAGCAGTTCTTC. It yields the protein CASRWSSYNEQFF.

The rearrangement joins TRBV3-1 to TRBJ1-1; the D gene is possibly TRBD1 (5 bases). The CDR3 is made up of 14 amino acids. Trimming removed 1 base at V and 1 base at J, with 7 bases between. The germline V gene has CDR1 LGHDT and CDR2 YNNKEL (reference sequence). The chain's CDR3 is CASSQAGRNTEAFF. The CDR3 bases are TGTGCCAGCAGCCAAGCGGGGCGGAACACTGAAGCTTTCTTT.

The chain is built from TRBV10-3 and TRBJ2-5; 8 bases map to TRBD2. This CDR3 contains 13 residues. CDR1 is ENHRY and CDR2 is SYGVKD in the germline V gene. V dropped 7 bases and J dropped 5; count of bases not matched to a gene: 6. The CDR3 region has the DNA TGTGCCATCAAGGGACTAGGCGGTGAGACCCAGTACTTC. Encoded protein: CAIKGLGGETQYF.

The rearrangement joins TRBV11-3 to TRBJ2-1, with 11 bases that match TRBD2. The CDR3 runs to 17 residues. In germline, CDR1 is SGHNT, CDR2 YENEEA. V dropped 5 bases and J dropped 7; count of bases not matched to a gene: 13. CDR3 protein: CASSPRASGRPLNEQFF. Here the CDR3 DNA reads TGTGCCAGCAGCCCAAGGGCTAGCGGGAGGCCGTTAAATGAGCAGTTCTTC.

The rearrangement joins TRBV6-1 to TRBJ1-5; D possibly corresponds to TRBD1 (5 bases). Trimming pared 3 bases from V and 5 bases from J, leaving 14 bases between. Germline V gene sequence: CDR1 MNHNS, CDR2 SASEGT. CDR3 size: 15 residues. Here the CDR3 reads CASSDVGANYQPQHF. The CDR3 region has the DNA TGTGCCAGCAGTGATGTTGGGGCCAATTATCAGCCCCAGCATTTT.

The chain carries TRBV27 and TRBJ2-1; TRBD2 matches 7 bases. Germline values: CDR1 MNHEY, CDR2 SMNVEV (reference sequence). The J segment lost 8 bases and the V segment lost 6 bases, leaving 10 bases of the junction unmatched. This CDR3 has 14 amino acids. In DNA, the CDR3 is TGTGCCAGCAGCGTGGCTAGCGGTTTCGATGAGCAGTTCTTC. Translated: CASSVASGFDEQFF.

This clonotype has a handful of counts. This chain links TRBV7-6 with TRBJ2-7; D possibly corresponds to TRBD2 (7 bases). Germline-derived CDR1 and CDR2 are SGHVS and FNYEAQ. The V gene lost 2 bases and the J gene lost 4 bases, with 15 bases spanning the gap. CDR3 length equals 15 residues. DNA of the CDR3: TGTGCCAGCAGCTTACGGGGAGGGGGTACATACGAGCAGTACGTC. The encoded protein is CASSLRGGGTYEQYV.

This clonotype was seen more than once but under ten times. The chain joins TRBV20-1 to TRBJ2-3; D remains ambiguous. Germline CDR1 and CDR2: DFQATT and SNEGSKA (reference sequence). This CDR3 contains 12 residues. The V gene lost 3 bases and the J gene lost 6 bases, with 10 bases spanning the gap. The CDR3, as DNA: TGCAGTGCTAGTCGTTTGGACGATACGCAGTATTTT. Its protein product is CSASRLDDTQYF.

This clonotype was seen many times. CDR3 region: CASSDPLAGGGFF. In nucleotides, the CDR3 is TGCGCCAGCAGCGATCCTCTAGCGGGAGGAGGGTTCTTC. The chain uses TRBV5-1 and TRBJ2-1, with 11 bases fitting TRBD2. The CDR3 has 13 amino acids. Germline V gene sequence: CDR1 SGHRS, CDR2 YFSETQ. The junction had 9 bases not matched to a gene; V was cut back by 4 bases and J by 15 bases.

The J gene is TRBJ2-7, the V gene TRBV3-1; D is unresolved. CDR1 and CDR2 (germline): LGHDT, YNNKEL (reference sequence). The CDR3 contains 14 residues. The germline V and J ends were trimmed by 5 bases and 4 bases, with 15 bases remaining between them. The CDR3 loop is CASSSDWRSYEQYF. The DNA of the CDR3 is TGTGCCAGCAGCTCTGATTGGAGAAGTTACGAGCAGTACTTC.

The chain's CDR3 is CASSVGTTGTQYF. For the CDR3, the DNA is TGTGCCAGCAGCGTAGGGACCACCGGGACCCAGTACTTC. The chain couples TRBV12-3 or TRBV12-4 to TRBJ2-5; D possibly uses TRBD1 or TRBD2 (5 bases each). This CDR3 has 13 amino acids. V lost 6 bases, J lost 7 bases, and 15 bases lay in between.

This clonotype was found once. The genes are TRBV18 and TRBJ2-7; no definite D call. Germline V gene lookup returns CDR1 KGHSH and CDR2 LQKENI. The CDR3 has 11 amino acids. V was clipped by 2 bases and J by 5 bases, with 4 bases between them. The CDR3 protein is CASSPADEQYF. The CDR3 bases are TGTGCCAGCTCACCAGCCGACGAGCAGTACTTC.

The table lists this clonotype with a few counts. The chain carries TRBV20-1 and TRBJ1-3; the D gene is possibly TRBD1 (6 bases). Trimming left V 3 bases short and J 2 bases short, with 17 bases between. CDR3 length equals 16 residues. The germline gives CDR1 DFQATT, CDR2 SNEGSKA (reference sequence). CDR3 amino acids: CSARQGTQGAGNTIYF. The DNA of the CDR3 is TGCAGTGCTAGGCAAGGGACACAAGGGGCTGGAAACACCATATATTTT.

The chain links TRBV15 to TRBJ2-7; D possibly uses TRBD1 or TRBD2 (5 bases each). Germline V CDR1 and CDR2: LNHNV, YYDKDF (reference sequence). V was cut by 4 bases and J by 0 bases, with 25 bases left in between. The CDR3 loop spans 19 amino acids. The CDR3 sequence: CATSTSWGRKEGGSYEQYF. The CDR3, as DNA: TGTGCCACCAGCACCAGCTGGGGACGGAAAGAAGGTGGCTCCTACGAGCAGTACTTC.

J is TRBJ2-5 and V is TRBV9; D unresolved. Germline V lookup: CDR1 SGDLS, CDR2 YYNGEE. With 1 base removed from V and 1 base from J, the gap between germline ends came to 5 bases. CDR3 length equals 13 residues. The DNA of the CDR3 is TGTGCCAGCAGCGTACGCCCCCAAGAGACCCAGTACTTC. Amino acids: CASSVRPQETQYF. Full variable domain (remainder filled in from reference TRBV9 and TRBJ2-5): DSGVTQTPKHLITATGQRVTLRCSPRSGDLSVYWYQQSLDQGLQFLIQYYNGEERAKGNILERFSAQQFPDLHSELNLSSLELGDSALYFCASSVRPQETQYFGPGTRLLVL.

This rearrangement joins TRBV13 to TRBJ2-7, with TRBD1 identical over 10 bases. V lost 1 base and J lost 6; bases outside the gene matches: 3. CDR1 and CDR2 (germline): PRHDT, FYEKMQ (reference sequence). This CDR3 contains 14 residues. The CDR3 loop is CASSLVGTGVEQYF. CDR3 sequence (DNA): TGTGCCAGCAGCTTAGTTGGGACAGGGGTCGAGCAGTACTTC.